This TCR beta chain derives from a study of blood T cell repertoires in COVID-19. Germline V gene lookup returns CDR1 LNHDA and CDR2 SQIVND (reference sequence). The ends lost 8 bases at V and 4 bases at J; junction bases unmatched: 3. CDR3 length: 13 residues. Clones were read by immunoSEQ multiplex PCR, and TCRdb kept only the in-frame ones, dropping some. The sample shows hundreds of thousands of clones, approximately 88% of them seen only once. The sample taken for sequencing was peripheral blood. The TCR sequence derives from a man in his forties with acute or convalescent COVID-19. The chain combines TRBV19 with TRBJ2-1, with 9 nucleotides matching TRBD1. The CDR3 reads CASGTGRYNEQFF. The CDR3 region has the DNA TGTGCCAGTGGGACAGGGAGATACAATGAGCAGTTCTTC.